These 18 T cell receptor beta chains share one sample of origin, sequenced in a study of blood T cell repertoires in COVID-19. The data were produced by immunoSEQ multiplex PCR, yet TCRdb's version contains in-frame clones alone and is incomplete. In the table there are tens of thousands of clones, about 88% of which are singletons. Sequenced input: peripheral blood. The source is a man between 65 and 80 years old with active or convalescent COVID-19.

The chain has TRBV28 and TRBJ1-2; perhaps TRBD1 as D (6 bases). Between the trimmed V and J ends, which lost 9 bases and 8 bases, there was a span of 25 bases. This CDR3 has 15 amino acids. Looked up from germline, CDR1 is MDHEN and CDR2 is SYDVKM. The CDR3 DNA reads TGTGCCAGTGGCCGGGCGGGGGCCCTACCCCTGGGCTACACCTTC. Translated: CASGRAGALPLGYTF.

J is TRBJ2-7 and V is TRBV2; 10 bases map to TRBD1. Germline CDR1 and CDR2: SNHLY and FYNNEI. The trim removed 5 bases at V and 3 bases at J, leaving 4 bases unmatched. This CDR3 has 14 amino acids. In nucleotides, the CDR3 is TGTGCCAGCAGTAAAGACAGGGGGCTCTACGAGCAGTACTTC. Translation gives CASSKDRGLYEQYF.

The rearrangement links TRBV6-5 to TRBJ2-7; perhaps TRBD1 as D (6 bases). This CDR3 has 13 amino acids. V was shortened by 6 bases and J by 2 bases, with 11 bases between the two germline ends. CDR1 and CDR2 (germline): MNHEY, SVGAGI. The CDR3 sequence: CASSPRDTYEQYF. The CDR3 nucleotides are TGTGCCAGCAGCCCGAGGGACACCTACGAGCAGTACTTC.

J is TRBJ2-1 and V is TRBV24-1, with 10 bases matching TRBD2. CDR1 and CDR2 (germline): KGHDR, SFDVKD. V was pared by 4 bases and J by 2 bases, with 4 bases of the junction left unmatched. CDR3 size: 16 residues. The CDR3, as DNA: TGTGCCACCAGTGACAAACTAGCGGGGACCTACAATGAGCAGTTCTTC. This codes for CATSDKLAGTYNEQFF.

The gene calls are TRBV2 and TRBJ1-1; TRBD1 aligns across 7 bases. The trim removed 7 bases at V and 1 base at J, leaving 15 bases unmatched. Germline V gene sequence: CDR1 SNHLY, CDR2 FYNNEI. There are 17 residues in the CDR3. CDR3 DNA sequence: TGTGCCAGCACCATTAACAGGGGCCAGTTCGGGAACACTGAAGCTTTCTTT. Its translation is CASTINRGQFGNTEAFF. Variable domain in full (rest from reference TRBV2 and TRBJ1-1): EPEVTQTPSHQVTQMGQEVILRCVPISNHLYFYWYRQILGQKVEFLVSFYNNEISEKSEIFDDQFSVERPDGSNFTLKIRSTKLEDSAMYFCASTINRGQFGNTEAFFGQGTRLTVV.

This chain links TRBV19 with TRBJ1-4, with TRBD1 identical over 12 bases. The CDR3 totals 16 residues. The trim removed 4 bases at V and 10 bases at J, leaving 10 bases unmatched. Germline loops: CDR1 LNHDA, CDR2 SQIVND (reference sequence). CDR3 DNA sequence: TGTGCCAGTAGTACAGGGACAGGGGGCACAAGGATAAAACTGTTTTTT. Encoded protein: CASSTGTGGTRIKLFF. The whole variable domain, remainder taken from reference TRBV19 and TRBJ1-4, is DGGITQSPKYLFRKEGQNVTLSCEQNLNHDAMYWYRQDPGQGLRLIYYSQIVNDFQKGDIAEGYSVSREKKESFPLTVTSAQKNPTAFYLCASSTGTGGTRIKLFFGSGTQLSVL.

The rearrangement uses TRBV5-1 and TRBJ1-1; TRBD1 matches 9 bases. The CDR3 is 15 residues long. Germline CDR1 reads SGHRS; CDR2 reads YFSETQ. V lost 4 bases and J lost 1; bases outside the gene matches: 5. The CDR3, as DNA: TGCGCCAGCAGCACCGGGACAGGGACGAACACTGAAGCTTTCTTT. Translation: CASSTGTGTNTEAFF.

The CDR3 here is CASSSFQGGGNTIYF. DNA for the CDR3: TGTGCCAGCAGCTCCTTCCAAGGGGGCGGAAACACCATATATTTT. This chain links TRBV11-2 with TRBJ1-3; the match to TRBD1 covers 7 bases. Germline trimming cut 4 bases from V and 4 bases from J; bases unmatched to any gene: 7. The CDR3 extends over 15 amino acids. CDR1 and CDR2 (germline): SGHAT, FQNNGV.

In this sample, this clone turned up once. The CDR3 loop reads CASSTEDRSSNQPQHF. DNA for the CDR3: TGTGCCAGCAGTACGGAAGACAGGAGTAGCAATCAGCCCCAGCATTTT. The J gene is TRBJ1-5, the V gene TRBV6-8; TRBD1 is a possible D gene (6 bases). Between the trimmed V and J ends, which lost 5 bases and 0 bases, there was a span of 14 bases. Germline V lookup: CDR1 MNHGY, CDR2 SAAAGT. The CDR3 runs to 16 residues.

The chain uses TRBV4-3 and TRBJ2-3; 9 nucleotides match TRBD2. Germline V gives CDR1 LGHNA, CDR2 YSLEER. The CDR3 extends over 15 amino acids. The ends lost 2 bases at V and 6 bases at J; junction bases unmatched: 6. Here the CDR3 DNA reads TGCGCCAGCAGCCAATTAGCGGGGGCGGGCGATACGCAGTATTTT. This gives the protein CASSQLAGAGDTQYF.

The chain is built from TRBV6-6 and TRBJ1-1; D remains ambiguous. This CDR3 has 14 amino acids. Between the trimmed V and J ends, which lost 0 bases and 7 bases, there was a span of 12 bases. Germline CDR1 reads MNHNY; CDR2 reads SVGAGI (reference sequence). DNA of the CDR3: TGTGCCAGCAGTTACTCGCCCGGGGAAGGTGAAGCTTTCTTT. Amino acid sequence: CASSYSPGEGEAFF.

This clone was recorded once. V and J are TRBV2 and TRBJ1-4; no clear D. The length of the CDR3 is 15 residues. Germline V gene data show CDR1 as SNHLY and CDR2 as FYNNEI. Trimming stripped 3 bases from V and 7 bases from J, with 15 bases between. CDR3 bases: TGTGCCAGCAGTGACCTCGGAGTAGCGGGTGAAAAACTGTTTTTT. Its translation is CASSDLGVAGEKLFF.

This chain joins TRBV4-3 and TRBJ1-2, with 7 positions matching TRBD1. The CDR3 runs to 14 residues. Germline V CDR1 and CDR2: LGHNA, YSLEER. V lost 0 bases to trimming and J lost 9 bases; unmatched junction nucleotides: 7. CDR3 protein: CASSQEAGQFRYTF. DNA for the CDR3: TGCGCCAGCAGCCAAGAGGCGGGACAGTTTCGCTACACCTTC.

V and J are TRBV3-1 (or the pseudogene TRBV3-2) and TRBJ2-7; weak D call: TRBD1 (5 bases). The V gene's germline CDR1 is LGHDT and CDR2 YNNKEL (reference sequence). CDR3 size: 16 residues. The germline V and J ends were trimmed by 1 base and 6 bases, with 19 bases remaining between them. The chain's CDR3 is CASSQAASTKGAEQYF. The CDR3, as DNA: TGTGCCAGCAGCCAAGCCGCCTCCACGAAAGGGGCCGAGCAGTACTTC.

The chain employs TRBV9 and TRBJ2-3, with 7 bases aligning to TRBD2. CDR3 length: 16 amino acids. Germline loops: CDR1 SGDLS, CDR2 YYNGEE. Trimming cost V 0 bases and J 5 bases; bases outside gene matches: 9. The CDR3 coding sequence is TGTGCCAGCAGCGTAGCATCGGAGCGGGACCGAGATACGCAGTATTTT. Translation: CASSVASERDRDTQYF.

The chain has TRBV7-9 and TRBJ1-1; no clear D gene. The CDR3 runs 14 residues. V lost 0 bases, J lost 1 base, and 6 bases lay in between. The V gene's germline CDR1 is SEHNR and CDR2 FQNEAQ (reference sequence). Here the CDR3 reads CASSLALRNTEAFF. CDR3 sequence (DNA): TGTGCCAGCAGCTTAGCTCTTAGGAACACTGAAGCTTTCTTT.

The J gene is TRBJ2-7, the V gene TRBV7-6; weak D call: TRBD2 (5 bases). The CDR3 covers 14 residues. CDR1 is SGHVS and CDR2 is FNYEAQ in the germline V gene. The V and J ends lost 1 base and 2 bases respectively, with 9 bases between them. CDR3 sequence: CASSLGSGTYEQYF. The DNA for the CDR3 is TGTGCCAGCAGCTTAGGATCGGGAACCTACGAGCAGTACTTC. Drawing the rest from reference TRBV7-6 and TRBJ2-7, the complete variable domain is GAGVSQSPRYKVTKRGQDVALRCDPISGHVSLYWYRQALGQGPEFLTYFNYEAQQDKSGLPNDRFSAERPEGSISTLTIQRTEQRDSAMYRCASSLGSGTYEQYFGPGTRLTVT.

The V call is TRBV6-2 or TRBV6-3, the J call TRBJ1-2, with 8 nucleotides matching TRBD1. J gave up 6 bases and V 2 bases, and 8 bases lay outside the gene matches. CDR3 length: 15 residues. Germline V gene data show CDR1 as MNHEY and CDR2 as SVGEGT. The CDR3 reads CASSYEAGGANGYTF. The CDR3 DNA reads TGTGCCAGCAGTTACGAGGCAGGGGGCGCGAATGGCTACACCTTC.